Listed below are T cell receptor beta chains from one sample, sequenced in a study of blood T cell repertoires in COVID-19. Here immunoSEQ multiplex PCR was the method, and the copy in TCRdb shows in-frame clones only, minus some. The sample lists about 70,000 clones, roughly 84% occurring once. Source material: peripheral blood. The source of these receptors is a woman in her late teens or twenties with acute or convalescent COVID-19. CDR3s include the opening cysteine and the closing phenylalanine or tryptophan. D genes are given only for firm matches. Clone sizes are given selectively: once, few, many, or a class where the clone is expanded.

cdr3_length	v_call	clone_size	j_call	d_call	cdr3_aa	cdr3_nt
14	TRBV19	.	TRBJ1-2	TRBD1	CASSIGQGANGYTF	TGTGCCAGTAGTATAGGACAGGGGGCGAATGGCTACACCTTC
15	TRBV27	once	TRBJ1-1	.	CASRPNGQLRTEAFF	TGTGCCAGCAGGCCAAATGGACAGCTCAGGACTGAAGCTTTCTTT
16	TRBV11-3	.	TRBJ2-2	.	CASSLVSSIGTGELFF	TGTGCCAGCAGCTTAGTTTCCTCGATCGGGACCGGGGAGCTGTTTTTT
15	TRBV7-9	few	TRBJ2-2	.	CASSLNFRGTGELFF	TGTGCCAGCAGCTTAAACTTCAGAGGGACCGGGGAGCTGTTTTTT
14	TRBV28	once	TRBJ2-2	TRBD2	CATTAGGNTGELFF	TGTGCCACAACGGCGGGGGGGAACACCGGGGAGCTGTTTTTT
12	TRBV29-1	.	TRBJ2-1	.	CSGITTSNEQFF	TGCAGCGGGATTACGACTAGTAATGAGCAGTTCTTC
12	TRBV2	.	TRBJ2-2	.	CASIRQTGELFF	TGTGCCAGCATCCGACAGACCGGGGAGCTGTTTTTT
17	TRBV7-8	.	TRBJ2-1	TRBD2	CASSLLRASGGYNEQFF	TGTGCCAGCAGCTTATTGCGGGCTAGCGGGGGCTACAATGAGCAGTTCTTC
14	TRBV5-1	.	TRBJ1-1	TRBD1	CASSRGQGHTEAFF	TGCGCCAGCAGCAGGGGACAGGGGCACACTGAAGCTTTCTTT
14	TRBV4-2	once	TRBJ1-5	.	CASSQSTGNQPQHF	TGTGCCAGCAGCCAATCTACAGGGAACCAGCCCCAGCATTTT
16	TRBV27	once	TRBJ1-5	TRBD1	CASRLTGGMGNQPQHF	TGTGCCAGCAGATTAACAGGGGGCATGGGCAATCAGCCCCAGCATTTT
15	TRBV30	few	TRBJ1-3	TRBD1	CAWRGQLSSGNTIYF	TGTGCCTGGAGGGGACAGTTGAGCTCTGGAAACACCATATATTTT
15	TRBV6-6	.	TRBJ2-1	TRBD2	CASRASGGDYNEQFF	TGTGCCAGCAGAGCCAGCGGGGGGGACTACAATGAGCAGTTCTTC
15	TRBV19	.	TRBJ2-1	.	CASSTPGTSYNEQFF	TGTGCCAGTAGTACCCCCGGGACTTCCTACAATGAGCAGTTCTTC
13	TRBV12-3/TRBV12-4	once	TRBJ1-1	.	CASSSQGNTEAFF	TGTGCCAGCAGTTCACAGGGGAACACTGAAGCTTTCTTT
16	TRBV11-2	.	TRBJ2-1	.	CASSFSSRHPYNEQFF	TGTGCCAGCAGCTTTAGTTCTCGACACCCCTACAATGAGCAGTTCTTC
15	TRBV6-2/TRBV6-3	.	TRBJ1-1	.	CASSQGIRMNTEAFF	TGTGCCAGCAGTCAGGGAATTCGCATGAACACTGAAGCTTTCTTT
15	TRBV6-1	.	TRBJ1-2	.	CASSDRQDKRYGYTF	TGTGCCAGCAGTGACAGACAGGATAAGAGATATGGCTACACCTTC
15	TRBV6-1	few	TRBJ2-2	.	CASSDGRVNTGELFF	TGTGCCAGCAGTGATGGCAGGGTAAACACCGGGGAGCTGTTTTTT
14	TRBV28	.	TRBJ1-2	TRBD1	CASSTTGGPYGYTF	TGTGCCAGCAGTACGACAGGGGGCCCGTATGGCTACACCTTC
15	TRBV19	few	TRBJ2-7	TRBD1	CASSLLAGQGYEQYF	TGTGCCAGTAGTCTGCTCGCGGGACAGGGCTACGAGCAGTACTTC
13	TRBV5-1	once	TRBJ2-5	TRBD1	CASSLGTGGTQYF	TGCGCCAGCAGCTTGGGGACAGGAGGAACCCAGTACTTC
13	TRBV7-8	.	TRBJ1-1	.	CASSLGQGSEAFF	TGTGCCAGCAGCTTAGGGCAGGGGAGTGAAGCTTTCTTT
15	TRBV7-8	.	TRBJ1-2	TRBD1	CASSFGTGGNYGYTF	TGTGCCAGCAGCTTCGGGACAGGGGGAAACTATGGCTACACCTTC
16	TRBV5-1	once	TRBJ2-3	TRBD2	CASSWTSGGIADTQYF	TGCGCCAGCAGCTGGACTAGCGGGGGGATTGCAGATACGCAGTATTTT
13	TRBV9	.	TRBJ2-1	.	CASSVGSLDEQFF	TGTGCCAGCAGCGTAGGGAGTTTAGATGAGCAGTTCTTC
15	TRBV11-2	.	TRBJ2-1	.	CASSLSGLPYNEQFF	TGTGCCAGCAGCTTGAGCGGGTTGCCCTACAATGAGCAGTTCTTC
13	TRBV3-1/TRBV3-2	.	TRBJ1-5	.	CASSPYRDQPQHF	TGTGCCAGCAGCCCGTACAGGGATCAGCCCCAGCATTTT
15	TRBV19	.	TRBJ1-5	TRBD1	CASSMTGWSNQPQHF	TGTGCCAGTAGTATGACAGGGTGGAGCAATCAGCCCCAGCATTTT
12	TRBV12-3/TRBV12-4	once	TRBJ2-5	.	CASSYSRETQYF	TGTGCCAGCAGTTACAGTCGAGAGACCCAGTACTTC
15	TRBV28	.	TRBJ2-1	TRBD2	CASSVAGAGNNEQFF	TGTGCCAGCAGTGTAGCGGGGGCTGGCAACAATGAGCAGTTCTTC
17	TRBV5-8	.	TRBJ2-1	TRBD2	CASSLGLSGGTYNEQFF	TGTGCCAGCAGCTTGGGGTTAAGCGGGGGGACCTACAATGAGCAGTTCTTC
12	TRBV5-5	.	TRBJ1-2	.	CASSKRVYGYTF	TGTGCCAGCAGCAAGAGGGTTTATGGCTACACCTTC
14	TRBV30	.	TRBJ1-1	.	CAWSSARVRTEAFF	TGTGCCTGGAGTTCCGCCAGGGTTAGGACTGAAGCTTTCTTT
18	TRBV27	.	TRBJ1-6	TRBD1	CASSLRVRGTAVPMFLHF	TGTGCCAGCAGTTTACGGGTCAGAGGGACAGCGGTCCCCATGTTCCTCCACTTT
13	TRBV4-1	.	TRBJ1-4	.	CASSQFNSEKLFF	TGCGCCAGCAGCCAATTTAACAGTGAAAAACTGTTTTTT
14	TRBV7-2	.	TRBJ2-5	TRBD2	CASSFGGGSETQYF	TGTGCCAGCAGCTTCGGCGGGGGTTCAGAGACCCAGTACTTC
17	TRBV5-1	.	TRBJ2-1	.	CASSFLPLAGLGNEQFF	TGCGCCAGCAGCTTCTTGCCCCTCGCGGGGCTCGGCAATGAGCAGTTCTTC
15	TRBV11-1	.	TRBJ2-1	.	CASSSTDLRGNEQFF	TGTGCCAGCAGCTCCACCGACCTACGGGGAAATGAGCAGTTCTTC
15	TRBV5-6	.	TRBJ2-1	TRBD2	CASSLQRGLDNEQFF	TGTGCCAGCAGCTTACAGCGGGGGCTGGACAATGAGCAGTTCTTC
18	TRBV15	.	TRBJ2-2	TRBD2	CATSRAHLTSGSTGELFF	TGTGCCACCAGCAGAGCACATTTGACTAGCGGTAGCACCGGGGAGCTGTTTTTT
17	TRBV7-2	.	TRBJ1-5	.	CASSPGRPGYSNQPQHF	TGTGCCAGCAGCCCCGGGAGGCCCGGGTATAGCAATCAGCCCCAGCATTTT
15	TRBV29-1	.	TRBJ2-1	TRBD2	CSAASGGGSYNEQFF	TGCAGCGCAGCTAGCGGGGGAGGGTCCTACAATGAGCAGTTCTTC
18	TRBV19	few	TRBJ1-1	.	CASSYRLSTLALNTEAFF	TGTGCCAGTAGCTATCGACTTTCAACACTGGCGCTAAACACTGAAGCTTTCTTT
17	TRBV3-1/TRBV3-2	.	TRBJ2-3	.	CASSRDSGTTSTDTQYF	TGTGCCAGCAGCCGAGATTCCGGAACTACAAGCACAGATACGCAGTATTTT
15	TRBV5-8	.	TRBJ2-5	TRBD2	CASSFSSGGQETQYF	TGTGCCAGCAGCTTTTCGTCGGGGGGTCAAGAGACCCAGTACTTC
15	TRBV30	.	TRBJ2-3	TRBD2	CAWGPLAGGRNTQYF	TGTGCCTGGGGCCCACTAGCGGGAGGACGAAATACGCAGTATTTT
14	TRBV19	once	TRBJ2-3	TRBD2	CASSPWTSSDTQYF	TGTGCCAGTAGTCCGTGGACTAGTTCGGATACGCAGTATTTT
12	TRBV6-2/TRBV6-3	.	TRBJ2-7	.	CASSFSGYEQYF	TGTGCCAGCAGTTTCAGCGGATACGAGCAGTACTTC
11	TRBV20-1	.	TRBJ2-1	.	CSLGRGGEQFF	TGCAGTCTGGGTCGAGGCGGTGAGCAGTTCTTC
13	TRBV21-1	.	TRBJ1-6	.	CASPGTGNSPLHF	TGTGCCAGCCCCGGGACAGGTAATTCACCCCTCCACTTT
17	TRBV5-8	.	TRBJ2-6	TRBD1	CASTPGTGGSGANVLTF	TGTGCCAGCACCCCCGGGACAGGGGGCTCTGGGGCCAACGTCCTGACTTTC
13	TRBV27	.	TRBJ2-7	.	CASSPGQTYEQYF	TGTGCCAGCAGTCCGGGACAAACGTACGAGCAGTACTTC
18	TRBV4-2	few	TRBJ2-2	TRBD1	CASSQEGNGQGNTGELFF	TGTGCCAGCAGCCAAGAGGGAAATGGACAGGGGAACACCGGGGAGCTGTTTTTT
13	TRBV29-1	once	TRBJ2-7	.	CSVVRSDTYEQYF	TGCAGCGTTGTAAGGTCGGACACTTACGAGCAGTACTTC
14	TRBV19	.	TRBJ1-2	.	CASNYGGAGNGYTF	TGTGCCAGTAACTATGGGGGGGCAGGGAACGGCTACACCTTC